These 7 T cell receptor beta chains were sequenced from one sample in a study of breast tumors, draining lymph nodes, adjacent tissues. Axillary draining lymph nodes of breast cancer patients supplied the node samples. TCRdb redid the calling of the multiplex PCR reads with MiXCR, one entry per CDR3 protein. There are about 270,000 distinct CDR3 sequences in the sample; 30% occur only once, and 1.1% lies in the top ten. Sequencing was done on a sample of axillary lymph node tissue. The receptors were sampled from a female donor with breast cancer. Some clones in this sample may be carry-over from other donors' samples.

The chain recombines TRBV10-3 with TRBJ2-1, with a tentative D call TRBD2 (6 bases). Germline-derived CDR1 and CDR2 are ENHRY and SYGVKD. There are 12 residues in the CDR3. V lost 6 bases, J lost 9 bases, and 12 bases lay in between. The DNA of the CDR3 is TGTGCCATCAGACAGGAGGGTGGTGAGCAGTTCTTC. Amino acids: CAIRQEGGEQFF.

In this sample, this clonotype turned up many times. This chain uses TRBV4-2 with TRBJ2-1, with no clear D. CDR1 and CDR2 (germline): LGHNA, YNFKEQ. The CDR3 is 12 residues long. Trimming shortened V by 1 base and J by 9 bases, and 7 bases separated the two germline ends. CDR3 DNA: TGTGCCAGCAGCCAAGGGCAGTCTGAGCAGTTCTTC. It codes for CASSQGQSEQFF.

This clonotype was recorded many times. The chain couples TRBV12-3 or TRBV12-4 to TRBJ1-2; 11 nucleotides line up with TRBD1. This CDR3 contains 16 residues. Unmatched junction bases numbered 4, after V lost 3 bases and J lost 1 base. CDR3 residues: CASSFGQGALNYGYTF. The CDR3 DNA follows: TGTGCCAGCAGTTTTGGACAGGGGGCGCTTAACTATGGCTACACCTTC.

Comments on this clonotype: A read error may be the cause here, since a much bigger clone is one base away. This chain joins TRBV6-4 and TRBJ2-7; 10 bases map to TRBD1. The V gene's germline CDR1 is MRHNA and CDR2 SNTAGT. The V segment lost 5 bases and the J segment 4 bases; nucleotides outside the gene matches: 8. The CDR3 has 15 amino acids. The chain's CDR3 is CASSHKGQGMYEQYF. The CDR3 DNA is TGTGCCAGCAGTCACAAGGGACAGGGGATGTACGAGCAGTACTTC.

The chain uses TRBV5-5 and TRBJ1-1; no clear D. Germline CDR1 is SGHKS and CDR2 is YYEKEE (reference sequence). Trimming removed 4 bases from V and 2 bases from J, with 18 bases in between. The CDR3 has 16 residues. CDR3 in amino acids: CASSAKPTTPNTEAFF. CDR3 sequence (DNA): TGTGCCAGCAGCGCCAAACCGACGACTCCCAACACTGAAGCTTTCTTT.

This clonotype occurred a few times. V is TRBV28 and J is TRBJ2-7; possibly TRBD1 for D (6 bases). The CDR3 has 14 residues. The germline gives CDR1 MDHEN, CDR2 SYDVKM. The V end was cut by 3 bases, the J end by 3 bases, with 12 bases between. As DNA, the CDR3 is TGTGCCAGCAGTTTCAGGGGTCAGAACTACGAGCAGTACTTC. The encoded protein is CASSFRGQNYEQYF.

This clonotype was found many times. The rearrangement uses TRBV24-1 and TRBJ1-3, with D unclear. CDR3 length: 12 residues. Germline CDR1 and CDR2: KGHDR and SFDVKD. Trimming pared 3 bases from V and 3 bases from J, leaving 2 bases between. CDR3 sequence (DNA): TGTGCCACCAGTGATAATGGAAACACCATATATTTT. This translates into CATSDNGNTIYF.